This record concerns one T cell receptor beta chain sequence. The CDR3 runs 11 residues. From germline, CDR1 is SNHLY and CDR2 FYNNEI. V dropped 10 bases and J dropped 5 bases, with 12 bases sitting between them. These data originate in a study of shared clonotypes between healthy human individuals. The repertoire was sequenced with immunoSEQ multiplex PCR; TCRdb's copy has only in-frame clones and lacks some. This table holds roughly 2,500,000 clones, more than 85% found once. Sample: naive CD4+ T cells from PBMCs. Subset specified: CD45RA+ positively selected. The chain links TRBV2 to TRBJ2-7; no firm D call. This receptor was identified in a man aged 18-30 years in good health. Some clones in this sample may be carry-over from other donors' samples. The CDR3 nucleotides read TGTGCCATGGCTCGGGCGGACGAGCAGTACTTC. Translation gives CAMARADEQYF.